The clone carrying this TCR beta chain was counted a few times. Germline V gives CDR1 LGHNA, CDR2 YSLEER. The V gene lost 1 base and the J gene lost 6 bases, with 16 bases spanning the gap. This CDR3 spans 15 amino acids. The entry originates in a study of blood T cells in healthy people across ages. In the study overall: Roughly one uniquely barcoded beta molecule per two T cells was captured.

With a J-beta primer mix and a sample-barcoded 5' primer, a second PCR ran roughly 7 to 11 cycles. Individual samples furnished no less than 3 million CDR3-containing paired-end reads apiece. TCRdb fed the 5' RACE reads into MiXCR, producing one record per CDR3 protein. The sample carries 1.5 million to 2 million distinct CDR3 sequences, 35% to 50% recorded once. The sequence was obtained from a human donor in good health. The source material was blood. The chain employs TRBV4-3 and TRBJ2-7; TRBD2 might be the D (7 bases). CDR3 amino acids: CASSQGREGGIEQYF. DNA of the CDR3: TGCGCCAGCAGCCAAGGGCGTGAGGGGGGGATCGAGCAGTACTTC.